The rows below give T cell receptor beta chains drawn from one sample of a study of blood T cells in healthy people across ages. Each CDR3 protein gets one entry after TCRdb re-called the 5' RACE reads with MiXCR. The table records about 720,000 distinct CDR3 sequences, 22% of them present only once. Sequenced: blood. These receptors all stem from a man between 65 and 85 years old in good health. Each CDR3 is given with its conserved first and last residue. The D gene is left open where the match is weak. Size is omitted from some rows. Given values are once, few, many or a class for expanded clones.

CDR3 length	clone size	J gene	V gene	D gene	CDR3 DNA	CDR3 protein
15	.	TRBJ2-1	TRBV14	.	TGTGCCGGCAGCCAAGAATTTAGGGTTTCCAATGAGCAGTTCTTC	CAGSQEFRVSNEQFF
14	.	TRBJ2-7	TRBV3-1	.	TGTGCCAGCAGCCAGATGACCGCTACCTACGAGCAGTACTTC	CASSQMTATYEQYF
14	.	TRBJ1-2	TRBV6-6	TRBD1	TGTGCCAGCAGTAAAAGACAGGGGGGTGATGGCTACACCTTC	CASSKRQGGDGYTF
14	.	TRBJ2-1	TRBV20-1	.	TGCAGTGCTAGAGATCGGGGACCATACAATGAGCAGTTCTTC	CSARDRGPYNEQFF
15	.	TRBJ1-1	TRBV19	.	TGTGCCAGTAGTATAGGGACCACTACTTGGACTGAAGCTTTCTTT	CASSIGTTTWTEAFF
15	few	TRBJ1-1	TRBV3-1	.	TGTGCCAGCAGCCAGAATCCCAGGGTGGACACTGAAGCTTTCTTT	CASSQNPRVDTEAFF
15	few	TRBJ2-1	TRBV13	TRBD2	TGTGTCAGCAGCTTAGTTCTAGCGGGCAACAATGAGCAGTTCTTC	CVSSLVLAGNNEQFF
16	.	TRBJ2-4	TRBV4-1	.	TGCGCCAGCAGCCTCACCGCGGGCAGGGTAGAGAACATTCAGTACTTC	CASSLTAGRVENIQYF
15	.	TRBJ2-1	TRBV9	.	TGTGCCAGCAGCGTAGACGGGGTGGTGGATCGGGAGCAGTTCTTC	CASSVDGVVDREQFF
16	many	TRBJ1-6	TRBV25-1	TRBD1	TGTGCCAGCAGTGCACCGGGGACAGGGTTTGGTTCACCCCTCCACTTT	CASSAPGTGFGSPLHF
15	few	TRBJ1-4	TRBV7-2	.	TGTGCCAGCAGCTTAGCCGCGGGACCCTTTGAAAAACTGTTTTTT	CASSLAAGPFEKLFF
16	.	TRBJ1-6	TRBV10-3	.	TGTGCCATCAGGACTGACCAAAGCTCCTATAATTCACCCCTCCACTTT	CAIRTDQSSYNSPLHF
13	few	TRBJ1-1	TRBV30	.	TGTGCCTGGGACAGGACATTGAACACTGAAGCTTTCTTT	CAWDRTLNTEAFF
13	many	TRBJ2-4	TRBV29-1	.	TGCAGCGTTGAGGGGGGACTCCAAAACATTCAGTACTTC	CSVEGGLQNIQYF
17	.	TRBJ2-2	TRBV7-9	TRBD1	TGTGCCAGCAGCTTTTCTACCTCCCGGACAGGGAAGGGGGAGCTGTTTTTT	CASSFSTSRTGKGELFF
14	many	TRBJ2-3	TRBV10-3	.	TGTGCCATCAGTGAAAGGGGGGCCGCAGATACGCAGTATTTT	CAISERGAADTQYF
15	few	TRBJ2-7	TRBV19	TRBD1	TGTGCCAGCAAACATCGGGACAGGGGGTCCTACGAGCAGTACTTC	CASKHRDRGSYEQYF
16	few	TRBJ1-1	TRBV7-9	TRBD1	TGTGCCAGCAGACCCAACAGGGGAATAAAGAACACTGAAGCTTTCTTT	CASRPNRGIKNTEAFF
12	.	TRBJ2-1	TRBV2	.	TGTGCCAGCAGCTACAGGGTAGCTGAGCAGTTCTTC	CASSYRVAEQFF
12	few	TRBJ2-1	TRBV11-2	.	TGTGCCAGCAGCGAAACAGGTCCAAAGCAGTTCTTC	CASSETGPKQFF
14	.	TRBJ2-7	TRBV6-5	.	TGTGCCAGCAAGAATAACAGAGATTCCTACGAGCAGTACTTC	CASKNNRDSYEQYF
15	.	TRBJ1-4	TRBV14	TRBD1	TGTGCCAGCAGCCAGTGGACAGGGACGGGTGAAAAACTGTTTTTT	CASSQWTGTGEKLFF
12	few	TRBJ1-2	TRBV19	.	TGTGCCAGTAGTGACGGCAGCTATGGCTACACCTTC	CASSDGSYGYTF
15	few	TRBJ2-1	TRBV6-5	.	TGTGCCAGCAGTTACCCTAGGGACGGGTACAATGAGCAGTTCTTC	CASSYPRDGYNEQFF
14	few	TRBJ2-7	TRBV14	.	TGTGCCAGCAGCCCCTCAGTCCACTCCTACGAGCAGTACTTC	CASSPSVHSYEQYF
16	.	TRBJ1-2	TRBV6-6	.	TGTGCCAGCAGTTACCCGATGGCGGGGACTAACTATGGCTACACCTTC	CASSYPMAGTNYGYTF
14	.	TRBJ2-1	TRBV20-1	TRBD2	TGCAGTGCTAGAGGTCTAGCGGGAGTGGGTGAGCAGTTCTTC	CSARGLAGVGEQFF
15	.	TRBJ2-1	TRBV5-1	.	TGCGCCAGCAGCCCCCCAGGGAGCTCCTACAATGAGCAGCTCTTC	CASSPPGSSYNEQLF
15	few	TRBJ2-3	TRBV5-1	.	TGCGCCAGCAGCTTGGGCGGGGCCCGCACAGATACGCAGTATTTT	CASSLGGARTDTQYF
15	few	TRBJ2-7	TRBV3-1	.	TGTGCCAGCAGCACCCTGCCAGGGGCCACCTACGAGCAGTACTTC	CASSTLPGATYEQYF
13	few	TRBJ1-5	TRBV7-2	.	TGTGCCAGCAGCTTAGGTGTGGGGGAGCCCCAGCATTTT	CASSLGVGEPQHF
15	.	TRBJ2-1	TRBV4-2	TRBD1	TGTGCCAGCAGCCAAGATCGGGACAGAACCAATGAGCAGTTCTTC	CASSQDRDRTNEQFF
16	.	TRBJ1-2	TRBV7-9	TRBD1	TGTGCCAGCAGCTTAGATACGACAGGGGCTAACCATGGCTACACCTTC	CASSLDTTGANHGYTF
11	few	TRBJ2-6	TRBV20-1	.	TGCAGTGCCCAGGGTTTAAATGTCCTGACTTTC	CSAQGLNVLTF
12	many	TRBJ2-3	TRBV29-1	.	TGCAGCGTTCGTAGGGGTACAGATACGCAGTATTTT	CSVRRGTDTQYF
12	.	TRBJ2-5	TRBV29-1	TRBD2	TGCAGCGTTGAACGGCCGGGGGGGACCCAGTACTTC	CSVERPGGTQYF
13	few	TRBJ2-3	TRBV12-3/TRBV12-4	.	TGTGCCAGCAGTCCGACCCCCGCAGATACGCAGTATTTT	CASSPTPADTQYF
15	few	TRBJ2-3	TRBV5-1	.	TGCGCCAGCAGCTTGAGAAGTACTAGCACAGATACGCAGTATTTT	CASSLRSTSTDTQYF
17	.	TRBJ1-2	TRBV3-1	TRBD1	TGTGCCAGCAGCCAAGGGACAGGGGGCGGACTGGTCTATGGCTACACCTTC	CASSQGTGGGLVYGYTF
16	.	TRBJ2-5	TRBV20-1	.	TGCAGTGCTAGTAGTCGGCTAGCGTGGTACCAAGAGACCCAGTACTTC	CSASSRLAWYQETQYF